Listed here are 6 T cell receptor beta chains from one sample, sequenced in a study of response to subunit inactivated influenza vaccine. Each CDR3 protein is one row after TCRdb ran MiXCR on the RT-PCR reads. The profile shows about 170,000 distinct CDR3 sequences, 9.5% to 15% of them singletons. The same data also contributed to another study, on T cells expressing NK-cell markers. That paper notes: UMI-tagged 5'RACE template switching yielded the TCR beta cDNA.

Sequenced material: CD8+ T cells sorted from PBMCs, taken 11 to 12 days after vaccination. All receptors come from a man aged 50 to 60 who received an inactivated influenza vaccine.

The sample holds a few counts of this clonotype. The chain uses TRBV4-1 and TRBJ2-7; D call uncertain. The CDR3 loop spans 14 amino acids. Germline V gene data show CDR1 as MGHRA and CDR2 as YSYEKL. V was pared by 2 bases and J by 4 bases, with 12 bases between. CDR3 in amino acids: CASSQLGYPYEQYF. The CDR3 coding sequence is TGCGCCAGCAGCCAACTGGGCTACCCGTACGAGCAGTACTTC.

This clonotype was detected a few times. In DNA form, the CDR3 reads TGCGCCAGCAGCCAAGTTGGTGAGCGGGAGTGGGATACGCAGTATTTT. Its protein is CASSQVGEREWDTQYF. The chain joins TRBV4-3 to TRBJ2-3; TRBD2 matches at 8 bases. V gave up 1 base and J gave up 6 bases; unmatched junction bases: 9. The V gene's germline CDR1 is LGHNA and CDR2 YSLEER. There are 16 residues in the CDR3.

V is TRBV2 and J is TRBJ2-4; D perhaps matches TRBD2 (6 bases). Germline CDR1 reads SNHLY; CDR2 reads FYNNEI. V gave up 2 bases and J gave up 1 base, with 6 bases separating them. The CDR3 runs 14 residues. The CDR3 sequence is CASSEREAKNIQYF. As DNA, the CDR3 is TGTGCCAGCAGTGAACGGGAGGCCAAAAACATTCAGTACTTC.

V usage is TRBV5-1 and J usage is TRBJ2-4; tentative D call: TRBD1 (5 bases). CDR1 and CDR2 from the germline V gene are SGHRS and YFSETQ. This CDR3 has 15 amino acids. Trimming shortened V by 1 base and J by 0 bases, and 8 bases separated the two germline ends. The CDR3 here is CASSLSQGAKNIQYF. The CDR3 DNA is TGCGCCAGCAGCTTGTCGCAGGGAGCCAAAAACATTCAGTACTTC.

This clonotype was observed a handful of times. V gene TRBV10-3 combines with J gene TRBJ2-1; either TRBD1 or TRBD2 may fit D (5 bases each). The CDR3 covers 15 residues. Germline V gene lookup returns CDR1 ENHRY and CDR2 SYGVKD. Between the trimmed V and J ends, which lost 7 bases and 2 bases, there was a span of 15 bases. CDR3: CAITSRDDPYNEQFF. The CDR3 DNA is TGTGCCATCACCTCCCGGGACGATCCCTACAATGAGCAGTTCTTC.

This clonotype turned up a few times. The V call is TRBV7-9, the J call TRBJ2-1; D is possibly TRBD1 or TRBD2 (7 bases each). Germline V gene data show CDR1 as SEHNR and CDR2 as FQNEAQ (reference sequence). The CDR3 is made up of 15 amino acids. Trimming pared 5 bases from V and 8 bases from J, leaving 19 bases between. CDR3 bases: TGTGCCAGCAGCCCGGCGCAGGGGGGGTACGATGAGCAGTTCTTC. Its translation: CASSPAQGGYDEQFF. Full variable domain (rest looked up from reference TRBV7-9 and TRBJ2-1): DTGVSQNPRHKITKRGQNVTFRCDPISEHNRLYWYRQTLGQGPEFLTYFQNEAQLEKSRLLSDRFSAERPKGSFSTLEIQRTEQGDSAMYLCASSPAQGGYDEQFFGPGTRLTVL.